The source of this TCR beta chain is a study of response to subunit inactivated influenza vaccine. A word on this clonotype: Its antigen is still unknown.

V lost 5 bases, J lost 6 bases, and 3 bases stayed unmatched. CDR1 is KGHSH, CDR2 LQKENI, per germline. This CDR3 is built from 13 residues. Via MiXCR, TCRdb re-called the RT-PCR reads, giving one row per CDR3 protein. The sample yields around 790,000 distinct CDR3 sequences, 21% seen once. Overall study findings and caveats: The authors offered the suggestion that each seasonal influenza vaccination recruits few new T cells.

The genes are TRBV18 and TRBJ2-1, with TRBD1 matching 8 bases. This TCR was recovered from a man in his fifties or sixties who received an inactivated influenza vaccine. This sample comprised PBMCs from blood, obtained roughly 5 days after vaccination. The CDR3 region is CASSGTGLNEQFF. CDR3 coding DNA: TGTGCCAGCTCAGGGACAGGTCTCAATGAGCAGTTCTTC.